This T cell receptor beta chain appears in the sequencing data of a study of identical twins. This CDR3 is 15 amino acids long. The junction had 11 bases not matched to a gene; V was cut back by 5 bases and J by 8 bases. Germline CDR1 reads MNHEY; CDR2 reads SVGEGT. This clonotype was found many times. What it binds is not known. A universal primer site was created by template switching, with the cDNA bearing unique molecular identifiers. TCRdb processed the 5' RACE reads anew with MiXCR; each CDR3 protein has one entry. The sample has under 300,000 distinct CDR3 sequences, more than 12% seen once. Broader study findings: In drawing conclusions, the study used cross-sectional statistical analysis and did not follow the same donors. Surplus twin overlap in beta out-of-frame sequences was less pronounced.

Sample: memory (CD45RO+) T cells sorted from blood. The chain is built from TRBV6-2 or TRBV6-3 and TRBJ2-1, with 8 bases aligning to TRBD2. This receptor was identified in a woman aged 18 to 35 in good health. CDR3 sequence (DNA): TGTGCCAGCAGTAACGGGAGGGTACGTTCCGATGAGCAGTTCTTC. Translated: CASSNGRVRSDEQFF.